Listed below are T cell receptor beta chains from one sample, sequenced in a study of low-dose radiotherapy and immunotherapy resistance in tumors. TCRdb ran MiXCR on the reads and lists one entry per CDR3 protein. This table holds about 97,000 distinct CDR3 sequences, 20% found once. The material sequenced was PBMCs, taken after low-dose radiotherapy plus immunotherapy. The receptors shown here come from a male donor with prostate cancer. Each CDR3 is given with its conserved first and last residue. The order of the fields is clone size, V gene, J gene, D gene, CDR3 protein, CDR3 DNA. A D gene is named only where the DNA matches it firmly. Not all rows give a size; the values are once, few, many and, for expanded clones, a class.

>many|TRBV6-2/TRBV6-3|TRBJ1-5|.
CASSGNPDGNQPQHF
TGTGCCAGCAGTGGCAATCCGGATGGCAATCAGCCCCAGCATTTT
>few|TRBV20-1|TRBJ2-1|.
CSANRGTEQFF
TGCAGTGCTAACCGGGGAACTGAGCAGTTCTTC
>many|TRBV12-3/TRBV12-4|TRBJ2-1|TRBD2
CASTSSGGALEQFF
TGTGCCAGCACCTCTAGCGGGGGGGCTTTGGAGCAGTTCTTC
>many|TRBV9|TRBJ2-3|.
CASSSRGGVDTQYF
TGTGCCAGCAGCTCACGAGGGGGGGTAGATACGCAGTATTTT
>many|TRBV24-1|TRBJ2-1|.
CATSAVGYNEQFF
TGTGCCACCAGTGCAGTGGGCTACAATGAGCAGTTCTTC
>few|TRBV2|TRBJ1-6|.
CASETGSADSPLHF
TGTGCCAGCGAAACAGGGAGTGCGGATTCACCCCTCCACTTT
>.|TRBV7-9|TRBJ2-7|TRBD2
CASSPRTSGVYEQYF
TGTGCCAGCAGCCCAAGGACTAGCGGGGTGTACGAGCAGTACTTC
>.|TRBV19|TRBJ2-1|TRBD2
CASSLPRGLAYEQFF
TGTGCCAGTAGTCTACCCAGGGGACTAGCCTATGAGCAGTTCTTC
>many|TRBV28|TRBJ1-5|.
CASIPSGANQPQHF
TGTGCCAGCATCCCGTCTGGGGCGAATCAGCCCCAGCATTTT
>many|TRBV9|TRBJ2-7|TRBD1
CASSPRDRGYEQYF
TGTGCCAGCAGCCCTCGGGACAGGGGTTACGAGCAGTACTTC
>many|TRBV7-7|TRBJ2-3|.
CASSPQDARTDTQYF
TGTGCCAGCAGCCCGCAGGACGCTCGCACAGATACGCAGTATTTT
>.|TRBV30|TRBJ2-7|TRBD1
CAWSAPGTGPDYEQYF
TGTGCCTGGAGCGCCCCCGGGACAGGGCCAGACTACGAGCAGTACTTC